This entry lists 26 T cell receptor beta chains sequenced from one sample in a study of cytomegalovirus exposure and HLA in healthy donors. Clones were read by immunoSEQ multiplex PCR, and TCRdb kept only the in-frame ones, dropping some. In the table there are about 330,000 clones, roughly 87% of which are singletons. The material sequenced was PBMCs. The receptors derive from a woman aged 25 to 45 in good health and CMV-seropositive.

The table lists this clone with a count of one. CDR3 in DNA: TGTGCCAGCAGCGTAGCGGGCAGTCTTAATGAAAAACTGTTTTTT. Protein sequence: CASSVAGSLNEKLFF. This rearrangement joins TRBV9 to TRBJ1-4; D is unresolved. The CDR3 runs 15 residues. The germline V gene has CDR1 SGDLS and CDR2 YYNGEE. V dropped 0 bases and J dropped 4 bases, with 10 bases sitting between them.

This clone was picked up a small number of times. This chain's CDR3 is CASSLGTAGQPQHF. Here the CDR3 DNA reads TGTGCCAGCAGCTTAGGGACAGCCGGGCAGCCCCAGCATTTT. The chain has TRBV7-2 and TRBJ1-5, with D maybe TRBD1 (6 bases). V lost 1 base and J 7 bases, leaving 11 bases between the germline ends. This CDR3 spans 14 amino acids. Per the germline V gene, CDR1 is SGHTA and CDR2 is FQGNSA.

CDR3 DNA: TGTGCCAGCAGCGGATGGACTAGCGGGATCGGAGAGACCCAGTACTTC. Protein: CASSGWTSGIGETQYF. V and J are TRBV7-8 and TRBJ2-5; 12 nucleotides line up with TRBD2. Germline CDR1 reads SGHVS; CDR2 reads FQNEAQ. The CDR3 extends over 16 amino acids. V lost 5 bases to trimming and J lost 4 bases; unmatched junction nucleotides: 8.

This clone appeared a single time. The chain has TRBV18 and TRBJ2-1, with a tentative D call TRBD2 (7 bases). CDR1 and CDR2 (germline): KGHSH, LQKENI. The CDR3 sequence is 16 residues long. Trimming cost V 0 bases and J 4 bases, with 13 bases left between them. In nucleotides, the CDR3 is TGTGCCAGCTCACCACCGCGGGGGCCTAATTACAATGAGCAGTTCTTC. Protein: CASSPPRGPNYNEQFF.

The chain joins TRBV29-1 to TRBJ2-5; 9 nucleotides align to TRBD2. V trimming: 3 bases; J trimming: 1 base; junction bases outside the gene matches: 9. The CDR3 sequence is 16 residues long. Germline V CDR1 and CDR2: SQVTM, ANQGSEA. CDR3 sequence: CSVDARRGGLQETQYF. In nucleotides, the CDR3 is TGCAGCGTTGACGCTAGGCGGGGGGGCCTCCAAGAGACCCAGTACTTC.

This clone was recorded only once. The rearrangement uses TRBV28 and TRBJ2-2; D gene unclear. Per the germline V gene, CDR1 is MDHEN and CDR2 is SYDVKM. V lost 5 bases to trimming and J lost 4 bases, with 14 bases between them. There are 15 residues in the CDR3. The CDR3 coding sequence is TGTGCCAGCAGTCAACAAACTCGGATCACCGGGGAGCTGTTTTTT. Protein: CASSQQTRITGELFF.

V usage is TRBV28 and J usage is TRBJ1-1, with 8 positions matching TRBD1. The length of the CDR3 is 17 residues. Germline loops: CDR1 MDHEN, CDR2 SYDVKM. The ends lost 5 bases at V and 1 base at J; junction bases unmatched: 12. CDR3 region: CASSGQGRGLTNTEAFF. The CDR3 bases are TGTGCCAGCAGTGGACAGGGAAGGGGGCTTACGAACACTGAAGCTTTCTTT.

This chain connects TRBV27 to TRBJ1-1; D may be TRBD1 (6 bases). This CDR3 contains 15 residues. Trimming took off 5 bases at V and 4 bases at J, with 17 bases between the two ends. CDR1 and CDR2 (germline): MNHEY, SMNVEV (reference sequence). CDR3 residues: CASSERGGRRTEAFF. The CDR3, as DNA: TGTGCCAGCAGTGAGAGGGGGGGACGTCGCACTGAAGCTTTCTTT.

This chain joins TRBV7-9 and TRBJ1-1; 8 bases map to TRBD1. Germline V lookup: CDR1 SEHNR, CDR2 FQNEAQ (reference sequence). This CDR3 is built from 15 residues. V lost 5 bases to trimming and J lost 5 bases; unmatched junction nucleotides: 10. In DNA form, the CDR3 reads TGTGCCAGCAGCCGTACGACAGGGGAGAGGACTGAAGCTTTCTTT. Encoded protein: CASSRTTGERTEAFF.

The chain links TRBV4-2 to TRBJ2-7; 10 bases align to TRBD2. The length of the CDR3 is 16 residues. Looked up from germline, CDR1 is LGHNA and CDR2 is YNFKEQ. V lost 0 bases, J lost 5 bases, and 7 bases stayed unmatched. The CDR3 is CASSQESAGGFHEQYF. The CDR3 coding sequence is TGTGCCAGCAGCCAAGAATCAGCGGGAGGGTTCCACGAGCAGTACTTC.

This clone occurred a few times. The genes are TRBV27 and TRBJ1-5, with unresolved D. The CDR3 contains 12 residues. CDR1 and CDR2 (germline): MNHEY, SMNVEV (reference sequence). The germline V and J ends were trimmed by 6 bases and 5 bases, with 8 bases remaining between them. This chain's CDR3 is CASSGWDQPQHF. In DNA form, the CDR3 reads TGTGCCAGCAGCGGCTGGGATCAGCCCCAGCATTTT.

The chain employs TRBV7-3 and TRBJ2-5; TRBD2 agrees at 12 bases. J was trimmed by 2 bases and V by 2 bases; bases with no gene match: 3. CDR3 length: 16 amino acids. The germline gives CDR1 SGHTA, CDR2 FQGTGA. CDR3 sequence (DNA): TGTGCCAGCAGCTTAGGGGGACTAGCGGGTCAAGAGACCCAGTACTTC. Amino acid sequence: CASSLGGLAGQETQYF.

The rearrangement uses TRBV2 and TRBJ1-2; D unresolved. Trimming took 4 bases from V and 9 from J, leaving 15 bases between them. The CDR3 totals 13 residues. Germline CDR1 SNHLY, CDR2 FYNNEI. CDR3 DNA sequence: TGTGCCAGCAGTGCGGACCTTGGGTTTAGCTACACCTTC. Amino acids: CASSADLGFSYTF.

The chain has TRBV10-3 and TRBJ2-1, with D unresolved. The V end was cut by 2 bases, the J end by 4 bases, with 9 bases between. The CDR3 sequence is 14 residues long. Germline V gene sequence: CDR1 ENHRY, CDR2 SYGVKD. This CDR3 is CAISEEQGYNEQFF. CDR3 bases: TGTGCCATCAGTGAGGAGCAAGGTTACAATGAGCAGTTCTTC.

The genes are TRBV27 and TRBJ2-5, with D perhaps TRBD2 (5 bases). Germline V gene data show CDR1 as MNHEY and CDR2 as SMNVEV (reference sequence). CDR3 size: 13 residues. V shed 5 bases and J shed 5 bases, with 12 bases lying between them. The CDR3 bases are TGTGCCAGCAGTATTACCAGGAGGGAGACCCAGTACTTC. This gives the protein CASSITRRETQYF.

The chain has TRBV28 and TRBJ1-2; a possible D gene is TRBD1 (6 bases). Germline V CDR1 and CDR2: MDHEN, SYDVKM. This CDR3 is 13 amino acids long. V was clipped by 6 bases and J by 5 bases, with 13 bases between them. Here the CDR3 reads CASSLRTAYGYTF. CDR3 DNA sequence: TGTGCCAGCAGCCTAAGGACAGCGTATGGCTACACCTTC.

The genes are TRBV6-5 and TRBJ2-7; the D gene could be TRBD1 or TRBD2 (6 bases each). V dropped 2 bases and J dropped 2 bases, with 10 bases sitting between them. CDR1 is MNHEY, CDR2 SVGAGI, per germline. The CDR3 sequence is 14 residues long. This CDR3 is CASSYGGTPYEQYF. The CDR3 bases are TGTGCCAGCAGTTACGGGGGGACACCCTACGAGCAGTACTTC.

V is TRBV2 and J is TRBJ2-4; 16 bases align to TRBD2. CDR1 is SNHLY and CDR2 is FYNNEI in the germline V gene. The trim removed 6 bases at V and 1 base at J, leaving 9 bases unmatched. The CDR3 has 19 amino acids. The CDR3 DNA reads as TGTGCCAGCAGCCCTCAGGGACTAGCGGGGGGGCAGGCCAAAAACATTCAGTACTTC. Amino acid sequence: CASSPQGLAGGQAKNIQYF.

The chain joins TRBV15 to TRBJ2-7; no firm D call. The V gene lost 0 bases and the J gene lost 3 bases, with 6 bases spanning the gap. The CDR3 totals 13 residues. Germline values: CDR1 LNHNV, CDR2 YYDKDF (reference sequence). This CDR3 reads CATSRDRFYEQYF. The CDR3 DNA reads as TGTGCCACCAGCAGAGACAGGTTCTACGAGCAGTACTTC.

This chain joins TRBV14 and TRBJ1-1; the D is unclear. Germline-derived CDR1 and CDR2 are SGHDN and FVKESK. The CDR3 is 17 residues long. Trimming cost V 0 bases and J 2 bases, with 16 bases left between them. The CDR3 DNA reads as TGTGCCAGCAGCCAAGAATGGGCAGGACTCACTAACACTGAAGCTTTCTTT. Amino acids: CASSQEWAGLTNTEAFF.

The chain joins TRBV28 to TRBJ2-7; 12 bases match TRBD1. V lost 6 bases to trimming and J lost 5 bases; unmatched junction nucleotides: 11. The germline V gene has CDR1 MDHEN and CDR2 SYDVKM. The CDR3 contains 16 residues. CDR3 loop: CASSSTLGTGGDEQYF. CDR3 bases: TGTGCCAGCAGCTCCACTCTTGGGACAGGGGGCGACGAGCAGTACTTC.

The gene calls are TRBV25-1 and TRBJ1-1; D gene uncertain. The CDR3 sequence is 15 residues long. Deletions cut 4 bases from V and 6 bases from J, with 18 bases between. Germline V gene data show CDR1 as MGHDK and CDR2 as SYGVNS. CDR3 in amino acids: CASSGFQTGTAEAFF. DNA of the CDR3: TGTGCCAGCAGTGGGTTTCAGACGGGTACGGCTGAAGCTTTCTTT.

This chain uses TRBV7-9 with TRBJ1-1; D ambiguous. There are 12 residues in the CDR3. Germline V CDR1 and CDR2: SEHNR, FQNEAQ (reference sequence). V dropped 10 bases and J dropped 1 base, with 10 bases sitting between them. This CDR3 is CAIPLANTEAFF. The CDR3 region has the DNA TGTGCCATCCCCTTGGCGAACACTGAAGCTTTCTTT.

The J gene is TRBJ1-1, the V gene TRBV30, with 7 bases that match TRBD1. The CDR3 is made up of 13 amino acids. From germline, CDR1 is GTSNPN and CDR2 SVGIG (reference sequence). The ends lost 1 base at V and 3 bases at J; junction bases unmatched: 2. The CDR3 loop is CAWSGDRHTEAFF. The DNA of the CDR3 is TGTGCCTGGAGTGGGGACAGACACACTGAAGCTTTCTTT.

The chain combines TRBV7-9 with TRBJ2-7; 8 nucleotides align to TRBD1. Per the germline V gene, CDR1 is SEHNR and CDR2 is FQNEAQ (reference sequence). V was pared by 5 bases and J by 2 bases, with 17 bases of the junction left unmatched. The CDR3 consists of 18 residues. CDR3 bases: TGTGCCAGCAGCGATATGTCCGGACAGGGTATCAGAGCCTACGAGCAGTACTTC. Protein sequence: CASSDMSGQGIRAYEQYF. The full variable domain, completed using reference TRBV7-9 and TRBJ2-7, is DTGVSQNPRHKITKRGQNVTFRCDPISEHNRLYWYRQTLGQGPEFLTYFQNEAQLEKSRLLSDRFSAERPKGSFSTLEIQRTEQGDSAMYLCASSDMSGQGIRAYEQYFGPGTRLTVT.

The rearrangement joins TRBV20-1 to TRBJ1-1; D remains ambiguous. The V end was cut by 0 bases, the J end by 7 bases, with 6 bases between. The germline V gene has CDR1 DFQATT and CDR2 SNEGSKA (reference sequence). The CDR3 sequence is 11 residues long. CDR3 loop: CSARDFLEAFF. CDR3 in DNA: TGCAGTGCTAGAGATTTTCTTGAAGCTTTCTTT.